What follows is one T cell receptor (beta chain) and its context. Its cognate antigen is unknown. This sample is drawn from a study of T cell responses to AZD1222 COVID-19 vaccine. The protocol was immunoSEQ multiplex PCR, while the TCRdb copy is restricted to in-frame clones and leaves out a portion. The table records about 180,000 clones, about nine tenths of them present only once. The study pooled second doses at about 4 or about 12 weeks. Findings of the study overall: Repertoires were obtained only post-peak T cell response. Among AZD1222 vaccinees, only six or seven were seropositive at baseline.

Sequences were derived from peripheral blood, sampled 28 days after the second AZD1222 dose. This TCR was sampled from an adult who received the AZD1222 COVID-19 vaccine.

The CDR3 here is CASSLGSGQGDEQFF. The CDR3 nucleotides read TGCGCCAGCAGCTTGGGGTCAGGGCAGGGGGATGAGCAGTTCTTC. The J gene is TRBJ2-1, the V gene TRBV5-1; TRBD1 agrees at 7 bases. Germline trimming cut 0 bases from V and 8 bases from J; bases unmatched to any gene: 8. Germline CDR1 SGHRS, CDR2 YFSETQ. The CDR3 length is 15 residues. The complete variable domain, with remaining parts taken from reference TRBV5-1 and TRBJ2-1, reads KAGVTQTPRYLIKTRGQQVTLSCSPISGHRSVSWYQQTPGQGLQFLFEYFSETQRNKGNFPGRFSGRQFSNSRSEMNVSTLELGDSALYLCASSLGSGQGDEQFFGPGTRLTVL.